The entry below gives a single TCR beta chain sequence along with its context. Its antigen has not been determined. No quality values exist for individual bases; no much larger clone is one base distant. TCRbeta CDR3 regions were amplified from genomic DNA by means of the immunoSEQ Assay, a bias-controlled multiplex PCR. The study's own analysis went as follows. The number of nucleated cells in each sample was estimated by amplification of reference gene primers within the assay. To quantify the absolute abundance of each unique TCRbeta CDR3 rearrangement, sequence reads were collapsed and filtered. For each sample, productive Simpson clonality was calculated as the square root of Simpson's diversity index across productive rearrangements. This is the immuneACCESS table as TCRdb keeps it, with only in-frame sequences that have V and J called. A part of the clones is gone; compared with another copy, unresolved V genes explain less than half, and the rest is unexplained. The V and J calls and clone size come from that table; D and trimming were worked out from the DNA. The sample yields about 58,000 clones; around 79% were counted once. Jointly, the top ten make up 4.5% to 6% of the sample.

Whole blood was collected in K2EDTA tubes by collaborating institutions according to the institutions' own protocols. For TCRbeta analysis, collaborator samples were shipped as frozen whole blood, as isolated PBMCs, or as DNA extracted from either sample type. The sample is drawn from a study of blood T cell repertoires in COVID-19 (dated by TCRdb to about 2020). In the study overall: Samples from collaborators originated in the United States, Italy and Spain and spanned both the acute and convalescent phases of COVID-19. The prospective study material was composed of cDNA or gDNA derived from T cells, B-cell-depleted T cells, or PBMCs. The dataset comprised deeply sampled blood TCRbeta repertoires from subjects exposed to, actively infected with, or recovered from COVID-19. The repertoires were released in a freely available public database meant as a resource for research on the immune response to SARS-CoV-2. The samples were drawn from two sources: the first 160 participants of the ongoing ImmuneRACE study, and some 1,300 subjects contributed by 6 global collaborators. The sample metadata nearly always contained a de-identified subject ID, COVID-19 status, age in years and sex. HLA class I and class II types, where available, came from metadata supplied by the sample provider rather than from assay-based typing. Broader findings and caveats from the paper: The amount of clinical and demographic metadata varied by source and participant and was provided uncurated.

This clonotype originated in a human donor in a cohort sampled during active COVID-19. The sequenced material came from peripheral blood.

The DNA sequence is given as TGCGCCAGCAGCCAAGGGAGGGCCCTCCCAGATACGCAGTATTTT. This is translated as CASSQGRALPDTQYF. The chain is made from TRBV4-3 and TRBJ2-3; TRBD2 is perhaps the D gene, given 6 matching bases. CDR1 and CDR2 were assigned from the germline V gene as LGHNA and YSLEER. Inclusive of the bounding cysteine and phenylalanine, the CDR3 is 15 residues long. The entry retains the CDR3 DNA only, 45 bases that are in frame from base 1. The junction carries 12 bases between V and J, which are trimmed by 1 base and 4 bases respectively.